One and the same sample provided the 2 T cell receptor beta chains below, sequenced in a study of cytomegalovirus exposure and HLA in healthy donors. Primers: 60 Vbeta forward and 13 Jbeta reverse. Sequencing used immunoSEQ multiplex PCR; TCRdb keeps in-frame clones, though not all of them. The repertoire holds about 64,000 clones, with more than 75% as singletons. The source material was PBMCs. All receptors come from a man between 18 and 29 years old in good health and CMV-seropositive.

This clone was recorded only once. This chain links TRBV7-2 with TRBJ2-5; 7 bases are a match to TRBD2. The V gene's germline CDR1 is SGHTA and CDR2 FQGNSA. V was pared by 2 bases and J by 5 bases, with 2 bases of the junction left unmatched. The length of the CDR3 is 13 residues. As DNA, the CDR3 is TGTGCCAGCAGCTTACGGGGGGAGGAGACCCAGTACTTC. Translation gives CASSLRGEETQYF.

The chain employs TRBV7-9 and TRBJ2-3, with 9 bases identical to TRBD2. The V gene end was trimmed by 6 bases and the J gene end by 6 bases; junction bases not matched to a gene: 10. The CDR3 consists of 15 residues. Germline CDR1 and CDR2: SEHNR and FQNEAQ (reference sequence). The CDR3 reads CASSSSGGRADTQYF. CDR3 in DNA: TGTGCCAGCAGTTCGAGTGGCGGGAGGGCGGATACGCAGTATTTT.